These T cell receptor beta chains were read from a single sample in a study of CD8 T cells in Susac syndrome. TCRdb re-analysed the immunoSEQ multiplex PCR reads in MiXCR, keeping a single row per CDR3 protein. This repertoire shows a few hundred thousand distinct CDR3 sequences, about 90% found once; its top ten account for more than 0.06%. The sequencing input was CD4+ T cells from PBMCs. Receptors were obtained from a human donor with multiple sclerosis. Both conserved end residues are part of each CDR3. A D gene is named only where the DNA matches it firmly. Some rows mark clone size as missing; the rest say once, few, many or name a class of expanded clone.

CDR3: CASRRGGGPLLGQYF
DNA: TGTGCCAGCAGACGGGGCGGGGGACCCCTCTTAGGGCAGTACTTC
D: TRBD2
size: -
J: TRBJ2-7
V: TRBV27

CDR3: CASSPEGGGSYNEQFF
DNA: TGTGCCAGCAGCCCCGAGGGGGGCGGGTCCTACAATGAGCAGTTCTTC
D: -
size: -
J: TRBJ2-1
V: TRBV4-2

CDR3: CASSTYRGPGDTQYF
DNA: TGTGCCAGCAGTACATACAGGGGGCCTGGAGATACGCAGTATTTT
D: TRBD1
size: -
J: TRBJ2-3
V: TRBV6-2/TRBV6-3

CDR3: CASSVDKNIQYF
DNA: TGTGCCAGCAGCGTCGATAAAAACATTCAGTACTTC
D: -
size: -
J: TRBJ2-4
V: TRBV7-9

CDR3: CASSHTRTSWELDGYTF
DNA: TGTGCCAGCTCACACACTCGTACGAGCTGGGAGCTTGACGGCTACACCTTC
D: -
size: -
J: TRBJ1-2
V: TRBV18

CDR3: CASSTDGRGNYGYTF
DNA: TGTGCCAGCAGTACTGACGGAAGGGGGAACTATGGCTACACCTTC
D: -
size: -
J: TRBJ1-2
V: TRBV2

CDR3: CASSLWLQEGTDTQYF
DNA: TGTGCCAGCAGCTTGTGGCTCCAGGAGGGCACAGATACGCAGTATTTT
D: -
size: -
J: TRBJ2-3
V: TRBV7-2

CDR3: CSARESWGRETQYF
DNA: TGCAGTGCTAGAGAATCATGGGGGAGGGAGACCCAGTACTTC
D: -
size: -
J: TRBJ2-5
V: TRBV20-1

CDR3: CSVLGRGRETQYF
DNA: TGCAGCGTTCTTGGGAGGGGCCGTGAGACCCAGTACTTC
D: TRBD2
size: -
J: TRBJ2-5
V: TRBV29-1

CDR3: CASSLSPSGASDTQYF
DNA: TGCGCCAGCAGCTTGTCCCCTAGCGGGGCCTCAGATACGCAGTATTTT
D: TRBD2
size: once
J: TRBJ2-3
V: TRBV5-1

CDR3: CASSQGYRGVDGYTF
DNA: TGTGCCAGCAGCCAAGGGTACAGGGGGGTTGATGGCTACACCTTC
D: TRBD1
size: -
J: TRBJ1-2
V: TRBV3-1

CDR3: CASSILQGSYNEQFF
DNA: TGTGCCAGCTCAATTTTACAGGGGTCCTACAATGAGCAGTTCTTC
D: TRBD1
size: -
J: TRBJ2-1
V: TRBV18

CDR3: CASSKAGGLEETQYF
DNA: TGTGCCAGCAGCAAAGCAGGGGGCCTGGAAGAGACCCAGTACTTC
D: -
size: -
J: TRBJ2-5
V: TRBV21-1

CDR3: CASSSPAVTEAFF
DNA: TGTGCCAGCAGTTCCCCCGCGGTCACTGAAGCTTTCTTT
D: -
size: -
J: TRBJ1-1
V: TRBV6-2/TRBV6-3

CDR3: CASSFVPGLAGGGEQFF
DNA: TGTGCCAGCAGCTTTGTACCGGGACTAGCGGGAGGTGGTGAGCAGTTCTTC
D: TRBD2
size: -
J: TRBJ2-1
V: TRBV7-2

CDR3: CASSLVTSGTNEQFF
DNA: TGTGCCAGCAGCTTAGTTACTAGCGGGACCAATGAGCAGTTCTTC
D: TRBD2
size: -
J: TRBJ2-1
V: TRBV11-2

CDR3: CASNIGASGYLRGELFF
DNA: TGTGCCAGTAACATCGGAGCTAGCGGGTACCTCCGCGGGGAGCTGTTTTTT
D: TRBD2
size: once
J: TRBJ2-2
V: TRBV19

CDR3: CASSDAGGPGELFF
DNA: TGTGCCAGCAGTGACGCGGGTGGGCCCGGGGAGCTGTTTTTT
D: -
size: -
J: TRBJ2-2
V: TRBV25-1

CDR3: CASSFAGGDEQFF
DNA: TGTGCCAGCAGCTTTGCGGGAGGGGATGAGCAGTTCTTC
D: TRBD2
size: once
J: TRBJ2-1
V: TRBV7-9

CDR3: CASSPAAGGLNEQFF
DNA: TGTGCCAGCAGCCCGGCAGCGGGAGGGCTTAATGAGCAGTTCTTC
D: TRBD2
size: once
J: TRBJ2-1
V: TRBV9

CDR3: CASSSRGGSTNTEAFF
DNA: TGCGCCAGCAGCTCCCGGGGGGGGTCAACTAACACTGAAGCTTTCTTT
D: -
size: -
J: TRBJ1-1
V: TRBV5-1

CDR3: CASSQDTLAGTVGEQFF
DNA: TGTGCCAGCAGCCAAGATACCCTAGCGGGAACCGTCGGCGAGCAGTTCTTC
D: TRBD2
size: -
J: TRBJ2-1
V: TRBV3-1

CDR3: CASSYDRAGAGTYNSPLHF
DNA: TGTGCCAGCAGCTACGACAGGGCGGGCGCAGGGACCTATAATTCACCCCTCCACTTT
D: TRBD1
size: -
J: TRBJ1-6
V: TRBV7-9

CDR3: CASHRTGRETQYF
DNA: TGTGCCAGCCACCGGACAGGGCGAGAGACCCAGTACTTC
D: TRBD1
size: -
J: TRBJ2-5
V: TRBV7-9

CDR3: CASSPLQGHGTDTQYF
DNA: TGTGCCAGTAGTCCACTCCAGGGGCACGGCACAGATACGCAGTATTTT
D: -
size: -
J: TRBJ2-3
V: TRBV19

CDR3: CASRKRAQAENTGELFF
DNA: TGTGCCAGCAGAAAAAGGGCCCAAGCAGAGAACACCGGGGAGCTGTTTTTT
D: -
size: -
J: TRBJ2-2
V: TRBV6-2/TRBV6-3

CDR3: CASSPRQVNPSAAFF
DNA: TGCGCCAGCAGCCCGAGACAGGTTAATCCGTCTGCGGCTTTCTTT
D: -
size: -
J: TRBJ1-1
V: TRBV5-1

CDR3: CATSRDSGDYNEQFF
DNA: TGTGCCACCAGCAGAGACAGCGGGGATTACAATGAGCAGTTCTTC
D: TRBD2
size: -
J: TRBJ2-1
V: TRBV15

CDR3: CASSLDPHGSEQYF
DNA: TGTGCCAGCAGCTTGGACCCACATGGGTCCGAGCAGTACTTC
D: -
size: -
J: TRBJ2-7
V: TRBV5-4

CDR3: CAISPTSGQETQYF
DNA: TGTGCCATCAGCCCGACTAGCGGCCAAGAGACCCAGTACTTC
D: TRBD2
size: -
J: TRBJ2-5
V: TRBV10-3

CDR3: CASRQGATNEKLFF
DNA: TGTGCCAGCAGACAGGGCGCAACTAATGAAAAACTGTTTTTT
D: -
size: -
J: TRBJ1-4
V: TRBV2

CDR3: CASSPLTSGRNEQFF
DNA: TGTGCCAGCAGCCCCTTAACTAGCGGGAGAAATGAGCAGTTCTTC
D: TRBD2
size: -
J: TRBJ2-1
V: TRBV7-9

CDR3: CASSLVGLETYEQYF
DNA: TGTGCCAGCAGCTTAGTGGGGTTAGAGACCTACGAGCAGTACTTC
D: -
size: -
J: TRBJ2-7
V: TRBV7-2

CDR3: CASSLTFLHSGGETSSGANVLTF
DNA: TGTGCCAGCAGCTTAACGTTTTTACATTCGGGGGGAGAGACAAGCTCTGGGGCCAACGTCCTGACTTTC
D: TRBD2
size: -
J: TRBJ2-6
V: TRBV7-3

CDR3: CSVATSGFSFSTDTQYF
DNA: TGCAGCGTCGCCACTAGCGGCTTCTCATTTAGCACAGATACGCAGTATTTT
D: TRBD2
size: once
J: TRBJ2-3
V: TRBV29-1

CDR3: CASSQPGQIAEQFF
DNA: TGTGCCAGCAGCCAACCGGGACAGATCGCAGAGCAGTTCTTC
D: TRBD1
size: once
J: TRBJ2-1
V: TRBV3-1

CDR3: CASSFEGLARTDTQYF
DNA: TGTGCCAGCAGCTTCGAGGGACTAGCTCGCACAGATACGCAGTATTTT
D: TRBD2
size: -
J: TRBJ2-3
V: TRBV5-6

CDR3: CASSQGVSGDEQFF
DNA: TGTGCCAGCAGCCAAGGGGTTTCCGGCGATGAGCAGTTCTTC
D: -
size: -
J: TRBJ2-1
V: TRBV11-2

CDR3: CSARISLLAGVPDTQYF
DNA: TGCAGTGCAAGAATTTCTTTACTAGCGGGGGTCCCAGATACGCAGTATTTT
D: TRBD2
size: -
J: TRBJ2-3
V: TRBV20-1

CDR3: CSVDTLTGGEQYF
DNA: TGCAGCGTTGATACGCTGACAGGGGGCGAGCAGTACTTC
D: TRBD1
size: -
J: TRBJ2-7
V: TRBV29-1

CDR3: CASSYRGSYPSYEQYF
DNA: TGTGCCAGCAGTTATCGGGGCTCCTACCCCTCCTACGAGCAGTACTTC
D: -
size: once
J: TRBJ2-7
V: TRBV11-2

CDR3: CASSSGQGYEQYF
DNA: TGTGCCAGCAGCTCCGGACAGGGATACGAGCAGTACTTC
D: TRBD1
size: -
J: TRBJ2-7
V: TRBV5-4

CDR3: CASSIVATGPYNEQFF
DNA: TGTGCCAGTAGTATAGTAGCAACAGGTCCATACAATGAGCAGTTCTTC
D: -
size: -
J: TRBJ2-1
V: TRBV19

CDR3: CASSYIQGKSEAFF
DNA: TGTGCCAGCAGTTATATCCAGGGAAAATCTGAAGCTTTCTTT
D: -
size: -
J: TRBJ1-1
V: TRBV6-1

CDR3: CAISTSGSETQYF
DNA: TGTGCCATCTCGACTAGCGGGAGTGAGACCCAGTACTTC
D: TRBD2
size: -
J: TRBJ2-5
V: TRBV6-5

CDR3: CASSPKGLAGNYNEQFF
DNA: TGTGCCAGCTCACCTAAGGGACTAGCGGGGAACTACAATGAGCAGTTCTTC
D: TRBD2
size: -
J: TRBJ2-1
V: TRBV18

CDR3: CASSRQGGSYNEQFF
DNA: TGTGCCAGCAGTCGACAGGGGGGGAGCTACAATGAGCAGTTCTTC
D: TRBD1
size: -
J: TRBJ2-1
V: TRBV7-9

CDR3: CSASVASGRDDTQYF
DNA: TGCAGTGCTAGTGTGGCTAGCGGGAGAGACGATACGCAGTATTTT
D: TRBD2
size: -
J: TRBJ2-3
V: TRBV20-1

CDR3: CASSRRWGQEYEQYF
DNA: TGTGCCAGCAGCCGCCGGTGGGGACAGGAATACGAGCAGTACTTC
D: TRBD1
size: -
J: TRBJ2-7
V: TRBV7-2

CDR3: CASSLYRESVSNEQFF
DNA: TGCGCCAGCAGCTTGTACCGGGAGTCGGTTTCCAATGAGCAGTTCTTC
D: -
size: -
J: TRBJ2-1
V: TRBV5-1

CDR3: CASSFRLAGSNEQFF
DNA: TGTGCCAGCAGTTTCCGGCTAGCGGGTTCGAATGAGCAGTTCTTC
D: TRBD2
size: -
J: TRBJ2-1
V: TRBV27

CDR3: CASSLMAGGPGAYNEQFF
DNA: TGTGCCAGCAGCTTAATGGCGGGGGGGCCCGGGGCCTACAATGAGCAGTTCTTC
D: TRBD2
size: -
J: TRBJ2-1
V: TRBV11-2

CDR3: CASSLGPGMTGELFF
DNA: TGTGCCAGCAGCCTGGGACCGGGAATGACCGGGGAGCTGTTTTTT
D: -
size: once
J: TRBJ2-2
V: TRBV7-2